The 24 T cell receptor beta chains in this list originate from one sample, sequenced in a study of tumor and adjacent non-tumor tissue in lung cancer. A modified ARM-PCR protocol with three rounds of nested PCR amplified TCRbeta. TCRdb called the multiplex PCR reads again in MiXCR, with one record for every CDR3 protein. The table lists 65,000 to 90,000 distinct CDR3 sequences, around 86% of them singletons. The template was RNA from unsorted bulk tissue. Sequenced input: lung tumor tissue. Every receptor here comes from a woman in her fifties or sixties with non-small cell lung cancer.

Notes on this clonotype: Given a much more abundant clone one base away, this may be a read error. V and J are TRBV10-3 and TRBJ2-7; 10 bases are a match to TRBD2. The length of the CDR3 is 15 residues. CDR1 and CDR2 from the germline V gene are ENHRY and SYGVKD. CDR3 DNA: TGTGTCATCAGTGAGTCTAGCGGGAGTTCCTACGAGCAGTACTTC. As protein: CVISESSGSSYEQYF.

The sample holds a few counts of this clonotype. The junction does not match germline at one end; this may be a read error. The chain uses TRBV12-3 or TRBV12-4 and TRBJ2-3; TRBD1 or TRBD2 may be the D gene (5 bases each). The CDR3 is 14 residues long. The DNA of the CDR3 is TGTGCCTGCAGTGCCGGGGCGAGTACAGATACGCAGTATTTT. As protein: CACSAGASTDTQYF.

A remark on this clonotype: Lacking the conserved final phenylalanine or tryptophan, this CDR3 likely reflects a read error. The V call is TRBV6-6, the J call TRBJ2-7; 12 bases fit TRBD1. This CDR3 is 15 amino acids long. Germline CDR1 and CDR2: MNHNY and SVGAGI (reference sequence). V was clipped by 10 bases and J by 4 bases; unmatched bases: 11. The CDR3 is CATSQPGQGAYEQYL. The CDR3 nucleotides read TGTGCCACCAGCCAACCGGGACAGGGGGCTTACGAGCAGTACCTC.

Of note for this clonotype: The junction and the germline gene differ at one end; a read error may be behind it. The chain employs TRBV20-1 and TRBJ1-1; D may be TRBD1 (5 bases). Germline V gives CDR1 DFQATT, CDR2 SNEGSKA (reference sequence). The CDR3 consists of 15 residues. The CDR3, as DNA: TGCAGTGCTAGACCCCAAGGGGTTGCGGGGACTGAAGCTCTCTTC. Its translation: CSARPQGVAGTEALF.

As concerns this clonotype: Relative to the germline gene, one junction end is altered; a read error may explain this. The CDR3 DNA sequence: TGTGGCACCAGTGACTGGGACGAGGGGCCAGATACGCAGTATTTT. This sequence encodes CGTSDWDEGPDTQYF. This chain joins TRBV24-1 and TRBJ2-3; D is possibly TRBD1 or TRBD2 (5 bases each). Per the germline V gene, CDR1 is KGHDR and CDR2 is SFDVKD. This CDR3 is built from 15 residues.

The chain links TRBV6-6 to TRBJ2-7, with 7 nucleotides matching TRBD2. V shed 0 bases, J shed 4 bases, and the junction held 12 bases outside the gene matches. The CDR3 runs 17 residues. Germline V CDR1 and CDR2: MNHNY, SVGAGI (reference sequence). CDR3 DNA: TGTGCCAGCAGTTACTCGCACCCAAGCGGGAATACGTACGAGCAGTACTTC. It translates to CASSYSHPSGNTYEQYF.

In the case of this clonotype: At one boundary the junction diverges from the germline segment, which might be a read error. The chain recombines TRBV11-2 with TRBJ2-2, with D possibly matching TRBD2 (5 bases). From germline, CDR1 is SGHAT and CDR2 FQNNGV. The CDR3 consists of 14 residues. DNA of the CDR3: TGTGCCAGCAGTTTCAACATTGAAACCGGGGAGCTGACTTTT. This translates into CASSFNIETGELTF. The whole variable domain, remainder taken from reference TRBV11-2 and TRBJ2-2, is EAGVAQSPRYKIIEKRQSVAFWCNPISGHATLYWYQQILGQGPKLLIQFQNNGVVDDSQLPKDRFSAERLKGVDSTLKIQPAKLEDSAVYLCASSFNIETGELTFGEGSRLTVL.

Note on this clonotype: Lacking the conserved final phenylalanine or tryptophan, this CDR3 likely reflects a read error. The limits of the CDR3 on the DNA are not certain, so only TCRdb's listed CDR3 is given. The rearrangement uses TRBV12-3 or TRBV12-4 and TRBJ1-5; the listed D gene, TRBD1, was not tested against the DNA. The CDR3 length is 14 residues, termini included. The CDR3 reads CASSDTGSNQPKHI.

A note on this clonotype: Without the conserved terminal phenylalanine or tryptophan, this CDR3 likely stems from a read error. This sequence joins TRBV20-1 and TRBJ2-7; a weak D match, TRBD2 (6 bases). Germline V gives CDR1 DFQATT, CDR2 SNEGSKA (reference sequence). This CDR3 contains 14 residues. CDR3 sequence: CSVSKEGVGYVQYL. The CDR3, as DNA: TGCAGTGTCAGCAAGGAGGGAGTGGGATACGTGCAGTACCTC.

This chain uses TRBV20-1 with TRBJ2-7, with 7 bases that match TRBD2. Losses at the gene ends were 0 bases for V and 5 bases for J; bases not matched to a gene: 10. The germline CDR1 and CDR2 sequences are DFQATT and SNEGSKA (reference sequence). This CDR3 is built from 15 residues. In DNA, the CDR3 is TGCAGTGCTAGAGATCCCGGGGAGGGTCTGCACGAGCAGTACTTC. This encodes CSARDPGEGLHEQYF.

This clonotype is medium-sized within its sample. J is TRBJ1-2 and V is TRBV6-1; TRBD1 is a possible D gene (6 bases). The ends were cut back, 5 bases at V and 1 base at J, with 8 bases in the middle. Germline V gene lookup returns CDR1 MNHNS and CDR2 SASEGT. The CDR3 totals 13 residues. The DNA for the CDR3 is TGTGCCAGCAGTCGGGACATTAACTATGGCTACACCTTC. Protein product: CASSRDINYGYTF.

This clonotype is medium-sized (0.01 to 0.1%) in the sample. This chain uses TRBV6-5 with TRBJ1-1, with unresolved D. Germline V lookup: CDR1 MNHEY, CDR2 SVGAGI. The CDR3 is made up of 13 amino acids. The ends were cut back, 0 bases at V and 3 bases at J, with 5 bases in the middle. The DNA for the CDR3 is TGTGCCAGCAGTTACTCCCTGGACACTGAAGCTTTCTTT. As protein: CASSYSLDTEAFF.

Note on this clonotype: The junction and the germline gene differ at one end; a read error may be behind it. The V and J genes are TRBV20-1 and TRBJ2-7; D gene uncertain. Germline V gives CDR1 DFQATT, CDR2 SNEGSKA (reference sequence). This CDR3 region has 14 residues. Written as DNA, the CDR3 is TGCAGTGCTAGTCATTCCCGGAGCTCCTACGAGCAGTATTTC. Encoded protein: CSASHSRSSYEQYF.

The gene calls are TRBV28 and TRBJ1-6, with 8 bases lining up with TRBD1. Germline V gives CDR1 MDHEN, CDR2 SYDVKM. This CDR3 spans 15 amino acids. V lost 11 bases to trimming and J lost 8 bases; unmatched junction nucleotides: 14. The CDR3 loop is CAFSSHRGLDSPLHF. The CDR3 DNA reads TGTGCCTTCAGTTCGCACAGGGGGTTAGATTCACCCCTCCACTTT.

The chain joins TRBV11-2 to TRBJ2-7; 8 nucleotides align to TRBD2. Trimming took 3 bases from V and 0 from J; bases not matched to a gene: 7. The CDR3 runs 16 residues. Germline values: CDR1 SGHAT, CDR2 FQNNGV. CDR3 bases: TGTGCCAGCAGCTTCGACAGCGGGACTAGCTCCTACGAGCAGTACTTC. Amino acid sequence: CASSFDSGTSSYEQYF.

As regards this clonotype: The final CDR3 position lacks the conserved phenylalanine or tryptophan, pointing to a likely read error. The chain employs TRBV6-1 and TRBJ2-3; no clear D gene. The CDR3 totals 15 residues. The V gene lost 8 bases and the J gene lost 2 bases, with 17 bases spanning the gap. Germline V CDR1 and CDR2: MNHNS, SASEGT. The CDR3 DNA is TGTGCCAGCGTCGGTGGGGTGAGGACCACAGATACGCAGTATCTT. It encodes CASVGGVRTTDTQYL.

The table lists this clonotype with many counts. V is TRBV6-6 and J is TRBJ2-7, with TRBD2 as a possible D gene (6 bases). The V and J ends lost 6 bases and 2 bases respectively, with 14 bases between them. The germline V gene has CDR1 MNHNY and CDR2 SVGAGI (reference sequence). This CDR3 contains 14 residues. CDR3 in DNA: TGTGCCAGCAGCCCATTGCGGGACCCCTACGAGCAGTACTTC. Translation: CASSPLRDPYEQYF.

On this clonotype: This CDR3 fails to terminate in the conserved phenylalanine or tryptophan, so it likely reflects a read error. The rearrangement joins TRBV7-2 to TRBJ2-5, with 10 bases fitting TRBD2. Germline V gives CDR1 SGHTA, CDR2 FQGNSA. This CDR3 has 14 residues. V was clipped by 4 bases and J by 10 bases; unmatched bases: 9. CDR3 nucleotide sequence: TGTGCCAGCAGCTCCGGGACTAGCGTCGGGAACCAGTACTTA. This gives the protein CASSSGTSVGNQYL.

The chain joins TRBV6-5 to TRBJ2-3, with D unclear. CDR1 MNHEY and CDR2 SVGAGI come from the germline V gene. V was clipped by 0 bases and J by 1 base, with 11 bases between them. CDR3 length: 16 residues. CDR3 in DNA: TGTGCCAGCAGTTACTCACTTACGGTACGCACAGATACGCAGTATTTT. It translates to CASSYSLTVRTDTQYF.

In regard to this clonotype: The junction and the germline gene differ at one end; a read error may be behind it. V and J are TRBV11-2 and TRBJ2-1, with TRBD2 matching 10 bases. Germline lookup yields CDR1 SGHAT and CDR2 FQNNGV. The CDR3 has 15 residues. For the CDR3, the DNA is TGTGCCCGCAGCCTTATAGCGGGAGGAGACAATGAGCAATTTTTC. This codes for CARSLIAGGDNEQFF. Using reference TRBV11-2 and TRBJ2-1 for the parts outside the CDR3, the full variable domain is EAGVAQSPRYKIIEKRQSVAFWCNPISGHATLYWYQQILGQGPKLLIQFQNNGVVDDSQLPKDRFSAERLKGVDSTLKIQPAKLEDSAVYLCARSLIAGGDNEQFFGPGTRLTVL.

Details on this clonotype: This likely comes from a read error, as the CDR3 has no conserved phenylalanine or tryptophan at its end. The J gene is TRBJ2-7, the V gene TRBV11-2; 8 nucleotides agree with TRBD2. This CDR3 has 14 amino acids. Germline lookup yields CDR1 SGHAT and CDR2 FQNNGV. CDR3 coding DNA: TGTGCCAGCAGCTTAGTGGACGGGGGGGACGAACAGTACCTC. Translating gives CASSLVDGGDEQYL.

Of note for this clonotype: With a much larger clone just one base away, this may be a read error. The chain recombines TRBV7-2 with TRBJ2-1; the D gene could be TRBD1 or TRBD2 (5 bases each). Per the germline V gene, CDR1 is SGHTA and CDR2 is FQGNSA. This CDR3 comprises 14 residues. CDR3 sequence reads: CPSSSSGAHNEQFF. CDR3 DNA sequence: TGTCCCAGCAGCTCTTCCGGGGCTCACAATGAGCAGTTCTTC. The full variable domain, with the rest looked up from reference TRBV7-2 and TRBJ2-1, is GAGVSQSPSNKVTEKGKDVELRCDPISGHTALYWYRQSLGQGLEFLIYFQGNSAPDKSGLPSDRFSAERTGGSVSTLTIQRTQQEDSAVYLCPSSSSGAHNEQFFGPGTRLTVL.

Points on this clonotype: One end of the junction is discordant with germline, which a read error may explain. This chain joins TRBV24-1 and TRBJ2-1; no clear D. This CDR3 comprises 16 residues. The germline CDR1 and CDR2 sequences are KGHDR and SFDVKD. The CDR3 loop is CATSKASRRSYNEQFF. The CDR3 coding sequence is TGTGCCACCAGTAAGGCGAGCAGAAGATCCTACAATGAACAGTTCTTC.

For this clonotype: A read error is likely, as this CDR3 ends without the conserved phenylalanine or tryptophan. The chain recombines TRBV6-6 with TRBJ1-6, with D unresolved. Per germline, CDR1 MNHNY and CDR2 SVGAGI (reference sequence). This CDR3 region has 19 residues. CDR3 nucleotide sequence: TGTGCCAGCAGTTACTCGATTCAGTCCTCGGGCCGCTATAATTCACCACTCCACGTT. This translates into CASSYSIQSSGRYNSPLHV.